One sample yielded the 27 T cell receptor beta chains listed below, sequenced in a study of blood T cell repertoires in COVID-19. The table came from immunoSEQ multiplex PCR; TCRdb's copy has only in-frame clones and leaves some out. The sample records under 200,000 clones, roughly 90% being singletons. Sequenced sample: peripheral blood. The receptors shown here come from a woman in her seventies with acute or convalescent COVID-19.

The V gene is TRBV7-8, the J gene TRBJ1-5; D unclear. This CDR3 has 14 residues. The germline CDR1 and CDR2 sequences are SGHVS and FQNEAQ. Between the trimmed V and J ends, which lost 5 bases and 3 bases, there was a span of 11 bases. CDR3 bases: TGTGCCAGCAGCCGAGGGCAGGCCAATCAGCCCCAGCATTTT. Translation gives CASSRGQANQPQHF.

This clone was counted a few times. This chain joins TRBV3-1 (or the pseudogene TRBV3-2) and TRBJ1-3; D unresolved. The V and J ends lost 0 bases and 2 bases respectively, with 11 bases between them. From germline, CDR1 is LGHDT and CDR2 YNNKEL (reference sequence). The CDR3 has 16 amino acids. Written as DNA, the CDR3 is TGTGCCAGCAGCCAAGATAAGGGAGTACCTGGAAACACCATATATTTT. Encoded protein: CASSQDKGVPGNTIYF.

The chain has TRBV4-1 and TRBJ1-2, with D unresolved. CDR1 and CDR2 (germline): MGHRA, YSYEKL. The CDR3 has 14 residues. V was pared by 4 bases and J by 3 bases, with 12 bases between. The CDR3 here is CASSPGERDYGYTF. The CDR3 DNA sequence: TGCGCCAGCAGCCCCGGAGAGAGGGACTATGGCTACACCTTC.

This sequence joins TRBV5-4 and TRBJ2-1; 7 bases agree with TRBD2. Germline trimming cut 0 bases from V and 2 bases from J; bases unmatched to any gene: 2. The CDR3 extends over 15 amino acids. Germline assignment: CDR1 SGHNT and CDR2 YYREEE (reference sequence). The CDR3 is CASSLGGSAYNEQFF. The CDR3 bases are TGTGCCAGCAGCTTGGGCGGGAGCGCCTACAATGAGCAGTTCTTC.

The V and J genes are TRBV7-2 and TRBJ2-7; tentative D call: TRBD1 (6 bases). This CDR3 spans 14 amino acids. V was pared by 2 bases and J by 2 bases, with 10 bases between. Germline values: CDR1 SGHTA, CDR2 FQGNSA. CDR3 in amino acids: CASSLMSGAYEQYF. The CDR3 region has the DNA TGTGCCAGCAGCTTAATGTCAGGGGCCTACGAGCAGTACTTC.

V usage is TRBV6-6 and J usage is TRBJ2-3; weak D call: TRBD1 (5 bases). Looked up from germline, CDR1 is MNHNY and CDR2 is SVGAGI (reference sequence). This CDR3 region has 15 residues. Trimming took off 5 bases at V and 2 bases at J, with 14 bases between the two ends. This CDR3 reads CASSGKGRLTDTQYF. The CDR3, as DNA: TGTGCCAGCAGTGGGAAGGGGCGTCTCACAGATACGCAGTATTTT.

The genes are TRBV18 and TRBJ1-1; possibly TRBD1 for D (5 bases). Germline V lookup: CDR1 KGHSH, CDR2 LQKENI. Between the trimmed V and J ends, which lost 4 bases and 1 base, there was a span of 16 bases. The CDR3 consists of 16 residues. DNA of the CDR3: TGTGCCAGCTCACAATCGAGCGACAGAAGGAACACTGAAGCTTTCTTT. Translated: CASSQSSDRRNTEAFF.

This chain links TRBV29-1 with TRBJ2-3; the match to TRBD2 covers 10 bases. The CDR3 loop spans 17 amino acids. Germline V gene sequence: CDR1 SQVTM, CDR2 ANQGSEA. The V segment lost 4 bases and the J segment 3 bases; nucleotides outside the gene matches: 13. The DNA for the CDR3 is TGCAGCGTTGCCGACCCCTGGACTAGCGGTGGGACAGATACGCAGTATTTT. This sequence encodes CSVADPWTSGGTDTQYF.

The V gene is TRBV6-5, the J gene TRBJ1-1, with 9 bases lining up with TRBD1. V gave up 4 bases and J gave up 2 bases; unmatched junction bases: 5. Germline lookup yields CDR1 MNHEY and CDR2 SVGAGI. This CDR3 has 15 amino acids. CDR3 DNA: TGTGCCAGCAGTTTAGGACAGGGGAGTAACACTGAAGCTTTCTTT. Its translation is CASSLGQGSNTEAFF.

The chain links TRBV5-8 to TRBJ2-2; 8 bases are a match to TRBD1. CDR1 is SGHTS and CDR2 is YDEGEE in the germline V gene. V lost 6 bases and J lost 4; bases outside the gene matches: 11. The CDR3 contains 16 residues. CDR3 residues: CASIRFQGAFTGELFF. DNA of the CDR3: TGTGCCAGCATCCGATTCCAGGGGGCGTTCACCGGGGAGCTGTTTTTT.

The chain combines TRBV19 with TRBJ1-1; D is undetermined. Germline V gene sequence: CDR1 LNHDA, CDR2 SQIVND (reference sequence). This CDR3 has 14 amino acids. Trimming shortened V by 7 bases and J by 3 bases, and 15 bases separated the two germline ends. The CDR3 spells CASTLRADYTEAFF. DNA for the CDR3: TGTGCCAGTACCCTGCGGGCAGATTACACTGAAGCTTTCTTT.

J is TRBJ2-5 and V is TRBV14; TRBD2 is a possible D gene (6 bases). Trimming left V 1 base short and J 5 bases short, with 20 bases between. CDR3 size: 17 residues. Germline CDR1 and CDR2: SGHDN and FVKESK. The CDR3 region has the DNA TGTGCCAGCAGCCAAGGGCAGTGGGGGGATCAGCGCGAGACCCAGTACTTC. Translated, it gives CASSQGQWGDQRETQYF.

This clone appeared once. This chain joins TRBV6-1 and TRBJ1-2; D gene ambiguous. The germline V gene has CDR1 MNHNS and CDR2 SASEGT. The CDR3 has 15 residues. Trimming removed 2 bases at V and 7 bases at J, with 17 bases between. CDR3 DNA sequence: TGTGCCAGCAGTGAATTAGTAACGGTTCTTAGTGGCTACACCTTC. This codes for CASSELVTVLSGYTF.

The chain uses TRBV28 and TRBJ1-6, with no clear D. Germline assignment: CDR1 MDHEN and CDR2 SYDVKM. The CDR3 length is 12 residues. V was clipped by 10 bases and J by 3 bases, with 7 bases between them. The CDR3 DNA is TGTGCCACAAAGCTCTATAATTCACCCCTCCACTTT. Translated, it gives CATKLYNSPLHF.

The genes are TRBV5-1 and TRBJ2-2; D is undetermined. V lost 0 bases and J lost 3, with 15 bases in between. The germline CDR1 and CDR2 sequences are SGHRS and YFSETQ. The CDR3 totals 17 residues. CDR3 loop: CASSLGAGWSDTGELFF. The CDR3 nucleotides read TGCGCCAGCAGCTTGGGCGCAGGTTGGTCGGACACCGGGGAGCTGTTTTTT.

V usage is TRBV5-6 and J usage is TRBJ1-1, with D possibly TRBD1 on 6 matching bases. CDR1 is SGHDT, CDR2 YYEEEE, per germline. The CDR3 has 13 amino acids. The V gene lost 2 bases and the J gene lost 4 bases, with 9 bases spanning the gap. The CDR3 here is CASSLKGGTEAFF. The CDR3 nucleotides read TGTGCCAGCAGCTTAAAAGGGGGCACTGAAGCTTTCTTT.

This clone has just a few counts. This sequence joins TRBV5-1 and TRBJ1-2, with D perhaps TRBD1 (5 bases). The germline V gene has CDR1 SGHRS and CDR2 YFSETQ. CDR3 length equals 13 residues. V lost 4 bases and J 5 bases, leaving 12 bases between the germline ends. The CDR3 is CASSPGGVYGYTF. The DNA of the CDR3 is TGCGCCAGCAGCCCCGGGGGGGTTTATGGCTACACCTTC.

This clone was observed a few times. The chain employs TRBV5-1 and TRBJ1-1; 7 bases are a match to TRBD1. V was pared by 4 bases and J by 4 bases, with 7 bases of the junction left unmatched. This CDR3 region has 14 residues. CDR1 is SGHRS, CDR2 YFSETQ, per germline. CDR3 in amino acids: CASSPGQEGTEAFF. The DNA of the CDR3 is TGCGCCAGCAGCCCCGGACAGGAGGGCACTGAAGCTTTCTTT.

Comments on this clone: A much larger clone lies one base from this, so it may be a read error. The genes are TRBV2 and TRBJ2-7; 7 nucleotides align to TRBD2. Trimming removed 2 bases from V and 9 bases from J; junction bases left unmatched: 4. Germline lookup yields CDR1 SNHLY and CDR2 FYNNEI. The CDR3 length is 12 residues. CDR3 residues: CASSESGAVQYF. As DNA, the CDR3 is TGTGCCAGCAGTGAAAGCGGGGCCGTGCAGTACTTC.

The chain links TRBV14 to TRBJ1-1; D not resolved. Germline values: CDR1 SGHDN, CDR2 FVKESK. Trimming left V 4 bases short and J 2 bases short, with 11 bases between. The CDR3 is 14 amino acids. The CDR3: CASSLRRGNTEAFF. In nucleotides, the CDR3 is TGTGCCAGCAGCCTCCGGCGGGGAAACACTGAAGCTTTCTTT.

The V and J genes are TRBV19 and TRBJ2-5, with a tentative D call TRBD2 (6 bases). V dropped 4 bases and J dropped 5 bases, with 11 bases sitting between them. CDR1 LNHDA and CDR2 SQIVND come from the germline V gene (reference sequence). CDR3 length: 13 amino acids. CDR3 protein: CASSTTGGETQYF. CDR3 nucleotides: TGTGCCAGTAGTACGACCGGAGGGGAGACCCAGTACTTC.

The V and J genes are TRBV2 and TRBJ1-1, with 10 bases that match TRBD1. In germline, CDR1 is SNHLY, CDR2 FYNNEI. Trimming took 8 bases from V and 1 from J; bases not matched to a gene: 1. CDR3 length equals 13 residues. CDR3: CASRQGANTEAFF. The DNA of the CDR3 is TGTGCCAGCCGACAGGGGGCGAACACTGAAGCTTTCTTT. The variable domain in full, with the rest retrieved from reference TRBV2 and TRBJ1-1, is EPEVTQTPSHQVTQMGQEVILRCVPISNHLYFYWYRQILGQKVEFLVSFYNNEISEKSEIFDDQFSVERPDGSNFTLKIRSTKLEDSAMYFCASRQGANTEAFFGQGTRLTVV.

This rearrangement joins TRBV9 to TRBJ2-2, with 9 nucleotides matching TRBD1. Trimming cost V 3 bases and J 5 bases; bases outside gene matches: 14. The CDR3 sequence is 18 residues long. The germline V gene has CDR1 SGDLS and CDR2 YYNGEE. CDR3 sequence: CASSAPGTGFSLTGELFF. The CDR3 nucleotides are TGTGCCAGCAGCGCTCCCGGGACAGGGTTTTCGTTGACCGGGGAGCTGTTTTTT.

The chain recombines TRBV27 with TRBJ2-7; tentatively, D is TRBD2 (6 bases). The CDR3 loop spans 15 amino acids. Trimming removed 6 bases at V and 6 bases at J, with 21 bases between. Germline values: CDR1 MNHEY, CDR2 SMNVEV (reference sequence). The CDR3 sequence is CASRLRDSLHLEQYF. In nucleotides, the CDR3 is TGTGCCAGCAGACTCCGGGACTCCCTCCATCTCGAGCAGTACTTC.

This clone was seen just once. V usage is TRBV5-8 and J usage is TRBJ2-3; 10 nucleotides match TRBD2. Trimming removed 2 bases from V and 4 bases from J; junction bases left unmatched: 7. This CDR3 has 16 amino acids. CDR1 is SGHTS and CDR2 is YDEGEE in the germline V gene. CDR3 region: CASSLGLAGVPDTQYF. The CDR3 nucleotides are TGTGCCAGCAGCTTAGGGCTAGCGGGAGTACCAGATACGCAGTATTTT.

DNA of the CDR3: TGTGCCAGCAGGAATAGGACTAGCGGGAGCCCCTACGAGCAGTACTTC. It specifies CASRNRTSGSPYEQYF. The chain is built from TRBV6-4 and TRBJ2-7, with 13 nucleotides matching TRBD2. The CDR3 runs to 16 residues. The germline gives CDR1 MRHNA, CDR2 SNTAGT. The V and J ends lost 6 bases and 2 bases, in that order; junction bases with no gene match: 7.

V gene TRBV5-1 combines with J gene TRBJ1-3; D is possibly TRBD1 (5 bases). The CDR3 covers 14 residues. Germline-derived CDR1 and CDR2 are SGHRS and YFSETQ. V was cut by 0 bases and J by 5 bases, with 9 bases left in between. The chain's CDR3 is CASSLDQGRNTIYF. The CDR3 DNA sequence: TGCGCCAGCAGCTTGGATCAGGGAAGAAACACCATATATTTT.